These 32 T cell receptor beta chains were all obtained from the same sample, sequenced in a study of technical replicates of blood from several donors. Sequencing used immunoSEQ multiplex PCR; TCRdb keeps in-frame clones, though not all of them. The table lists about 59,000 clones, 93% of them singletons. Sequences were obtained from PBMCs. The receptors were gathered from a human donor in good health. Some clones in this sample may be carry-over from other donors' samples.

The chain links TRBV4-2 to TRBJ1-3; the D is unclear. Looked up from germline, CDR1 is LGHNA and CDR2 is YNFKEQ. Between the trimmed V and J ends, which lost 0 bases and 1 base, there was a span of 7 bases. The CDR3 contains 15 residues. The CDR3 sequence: CASSQDFSSGNTIYF. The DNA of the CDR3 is TGTGCCAGCAGCCAAGACTTCAGTTCTGGAAACACCATATATTTT.

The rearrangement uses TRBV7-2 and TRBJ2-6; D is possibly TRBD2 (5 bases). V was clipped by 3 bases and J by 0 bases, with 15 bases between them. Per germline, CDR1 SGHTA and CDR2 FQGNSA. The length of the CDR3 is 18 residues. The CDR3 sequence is CASSFLFLGDSGANVLTF. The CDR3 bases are TGTGCCAGCAGCTTCCTATTCCTCGGGGACTCTGGGGCCAACGTCCTGACTTTC. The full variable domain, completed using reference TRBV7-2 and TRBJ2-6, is GAGVSQSPSNKVTEKGKDVELRCDPISGHTALYWYRQSLGQGLEFLIYFQGNSAPDKSGLPSDRFSAERTGGSVSTLTIQRTQQEDSAVYLCASSFLFLGDSGANVLTFGAGSRLTVL.

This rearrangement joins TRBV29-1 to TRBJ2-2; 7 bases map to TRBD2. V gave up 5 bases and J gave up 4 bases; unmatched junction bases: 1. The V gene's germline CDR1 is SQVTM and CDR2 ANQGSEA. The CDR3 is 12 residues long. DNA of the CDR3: TGCAGCGTTCGGGGGGTCACCGGGGAGCTGTTTTTT. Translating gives CSVRGVTGELFF.

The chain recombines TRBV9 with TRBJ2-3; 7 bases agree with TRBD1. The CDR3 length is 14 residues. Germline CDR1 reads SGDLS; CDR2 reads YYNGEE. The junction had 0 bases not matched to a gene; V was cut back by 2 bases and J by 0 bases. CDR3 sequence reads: CASSVGQSTDTQYF. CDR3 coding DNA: TGTGCCAGCAGCGTGGGACAGAGCACAGATACGCAGTATTTT. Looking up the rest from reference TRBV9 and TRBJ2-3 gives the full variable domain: DSGVTQTPKHLITATGQRVTLRCSPRSGDLSVYWYQQSLDQGLQFLIQYYNGEERAKGNILERFSAQQFPDLHSELNLSSLELGDSALYFCASSVGQSTDTQYFGPGTRLTVL.

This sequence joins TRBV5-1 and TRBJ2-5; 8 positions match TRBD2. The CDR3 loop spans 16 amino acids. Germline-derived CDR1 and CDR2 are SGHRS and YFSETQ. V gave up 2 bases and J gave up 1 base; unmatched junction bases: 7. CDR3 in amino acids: CASSFLAGGPQETQYF. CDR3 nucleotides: TGCGCCAGCAGCTTTTTGGCGGGGGGCCCCCAAGAGACCCAGTACTTC.

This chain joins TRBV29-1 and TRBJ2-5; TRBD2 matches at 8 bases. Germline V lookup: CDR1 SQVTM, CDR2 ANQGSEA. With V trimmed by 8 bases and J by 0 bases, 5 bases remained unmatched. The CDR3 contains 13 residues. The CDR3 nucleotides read TGCAGCCCTGAGGGACTAGACCAAGAGACCCAGTACTTC. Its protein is CSPEGLDQETQYF.

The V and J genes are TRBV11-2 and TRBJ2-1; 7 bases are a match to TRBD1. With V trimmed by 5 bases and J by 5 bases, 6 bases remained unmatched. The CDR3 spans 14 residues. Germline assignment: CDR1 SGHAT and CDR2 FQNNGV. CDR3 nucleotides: TGTGCCAGCAGCCTTTTGGGACAGAACAATGAGCAGTTCTTC. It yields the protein CASSLLGQNNEQFF.

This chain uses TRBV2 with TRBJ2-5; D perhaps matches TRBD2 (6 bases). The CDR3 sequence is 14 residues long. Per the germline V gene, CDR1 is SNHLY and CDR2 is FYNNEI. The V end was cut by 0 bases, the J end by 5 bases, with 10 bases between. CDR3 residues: CASSEAGGGETQYF. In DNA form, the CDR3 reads TGTGCCAGCAGTGAAGCGGGGGGAGGTGAGACCCAGTACTTC. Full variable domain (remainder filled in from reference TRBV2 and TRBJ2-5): EPEVTQTPSHQVTQMGQEVILRCVPISNHLYFYWYRQILGQKVEFLVSFYNNEISEKSEIFDDQFSVERPDGSNFTLKIRSTKLEDSAMYFCASSEAGGGETQYFGPGTRLLVL.

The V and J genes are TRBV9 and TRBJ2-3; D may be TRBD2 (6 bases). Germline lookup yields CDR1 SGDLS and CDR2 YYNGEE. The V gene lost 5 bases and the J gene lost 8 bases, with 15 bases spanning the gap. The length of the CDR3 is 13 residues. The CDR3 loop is CASRPTGDVTQYF. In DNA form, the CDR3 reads TGTGCCAGCAGACCCACGGGGGACGTTACGCAGTATTTT. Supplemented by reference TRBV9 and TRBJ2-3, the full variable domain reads DSGVTQTPKHLITATGQRVTLRCSPRSGDLSVYWYQQSLDQGLQFLIQYYNGEERAKGNILERFSAQQFPDLHSELNLSSLELGDSALYFCASRPTGDVTQYFGPGTRLTVL.

CDR3 nucleotide sequence: TGCGCCAGCAGCCAAGAAACTCGGGGAGCAGATACGCAGTATTTT. Its protein product is CASSQETRGADTQYF. V usage is TRBV4-3 and J usage is TRBJ2-3; TRBD2 is a possible D gene (5 bases). Germline V lookup: CDR1 LGHNA, CDR2 YSLEER. The CDR3 spans 15 residues. The germline V and J ends were trimmed by 0 bases and 4 bases, with 11 bases remaining between them.

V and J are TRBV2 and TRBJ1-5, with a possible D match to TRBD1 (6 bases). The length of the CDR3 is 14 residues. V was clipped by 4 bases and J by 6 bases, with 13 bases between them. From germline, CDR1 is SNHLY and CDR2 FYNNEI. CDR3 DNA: TGTGCCAGCAGTGGTGGGGGCGCCATTCAGCCCCAGCATTTT. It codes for CASSGGGAIQPQHF.

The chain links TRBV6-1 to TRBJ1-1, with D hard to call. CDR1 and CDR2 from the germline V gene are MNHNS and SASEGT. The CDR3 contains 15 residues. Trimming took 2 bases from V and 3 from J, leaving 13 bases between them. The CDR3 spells CASSERSREDTEAFF. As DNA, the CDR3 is TGTGCCAGCAGTGAAAGATCCCGGGAGGACACTGAAGCTTTCTTT.

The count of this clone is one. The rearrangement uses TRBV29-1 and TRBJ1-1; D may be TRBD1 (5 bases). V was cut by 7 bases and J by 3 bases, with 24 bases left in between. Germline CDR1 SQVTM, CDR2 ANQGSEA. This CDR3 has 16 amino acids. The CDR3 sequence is CSGRTIRGSGYTEAFF. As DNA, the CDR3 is TGCAGCGGGCGGACGATAAGGGGCAGTGGATACACTGAAGCTTTCTTT.

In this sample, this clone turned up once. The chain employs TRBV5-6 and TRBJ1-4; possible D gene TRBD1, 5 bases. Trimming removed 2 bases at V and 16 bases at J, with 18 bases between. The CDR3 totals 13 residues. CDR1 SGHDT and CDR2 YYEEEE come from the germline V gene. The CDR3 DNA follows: TGTGCCAGCAGCTTAGGTCCCGGACAACTTAAGTTTTTT. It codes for CASSLGPGQLKFF.

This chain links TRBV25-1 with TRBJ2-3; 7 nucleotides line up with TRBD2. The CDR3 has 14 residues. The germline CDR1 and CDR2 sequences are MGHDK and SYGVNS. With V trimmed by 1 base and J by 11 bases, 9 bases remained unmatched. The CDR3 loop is CASSELISGGEQYF. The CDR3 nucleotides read TGTGCCAGCAGTGAATTGATATCGGGGGGAGAGCAGTATTTT.

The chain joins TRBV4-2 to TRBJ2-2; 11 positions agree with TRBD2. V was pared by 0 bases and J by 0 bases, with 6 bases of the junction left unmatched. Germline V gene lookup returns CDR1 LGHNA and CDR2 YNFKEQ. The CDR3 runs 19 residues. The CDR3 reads CASSQEVTSGSANTGELFF. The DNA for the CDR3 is TGTGCCAGCAGCCAAGAAGTTACTAGCGGGAGCGCGAACACCGGGGAGCTGTTTTTT.

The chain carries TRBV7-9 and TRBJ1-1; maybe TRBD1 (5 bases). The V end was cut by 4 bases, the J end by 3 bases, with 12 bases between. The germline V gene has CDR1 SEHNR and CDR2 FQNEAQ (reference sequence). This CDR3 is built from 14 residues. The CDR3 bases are TGTGCCAGCAGCTCCTCGACAGACTACACTGAAGCTTTCTTT. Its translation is CASSSSTDYTEAFF.

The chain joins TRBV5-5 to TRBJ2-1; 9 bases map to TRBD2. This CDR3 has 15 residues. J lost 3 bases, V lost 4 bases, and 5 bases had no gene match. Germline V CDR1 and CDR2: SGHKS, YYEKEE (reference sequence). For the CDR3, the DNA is TGTGCCAGCAGCCTGACTAGCGGAGTCTACAATGAGCAGTTCTTC. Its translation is CASSLTSGVYNEQFF.

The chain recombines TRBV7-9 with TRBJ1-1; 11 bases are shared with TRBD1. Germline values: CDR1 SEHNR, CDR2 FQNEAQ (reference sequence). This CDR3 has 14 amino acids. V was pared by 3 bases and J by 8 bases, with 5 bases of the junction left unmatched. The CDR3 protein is CASSFGQGAAEAFF. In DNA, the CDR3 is TGTGCCAGCAGCTTCGGACAGGGGGCAGCCGAAGCTTTCTTT.

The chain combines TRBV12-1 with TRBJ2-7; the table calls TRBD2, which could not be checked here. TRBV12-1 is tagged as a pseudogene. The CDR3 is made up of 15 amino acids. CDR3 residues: CASSPPAAVSYEQYF. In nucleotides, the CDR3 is TGTGCCAGCAGCCCCCCGGCAGCGGTCTCCTACGAGCAGTACTTC.

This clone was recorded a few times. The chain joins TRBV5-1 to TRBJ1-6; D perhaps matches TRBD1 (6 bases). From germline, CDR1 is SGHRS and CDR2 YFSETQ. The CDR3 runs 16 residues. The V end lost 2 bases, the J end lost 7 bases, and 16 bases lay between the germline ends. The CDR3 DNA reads TGCGCCAGCAGCTTTGCCGACCCGGGACAAAATTCACCCCTCCACTTT. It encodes CASSFADPGQNSPLHF.

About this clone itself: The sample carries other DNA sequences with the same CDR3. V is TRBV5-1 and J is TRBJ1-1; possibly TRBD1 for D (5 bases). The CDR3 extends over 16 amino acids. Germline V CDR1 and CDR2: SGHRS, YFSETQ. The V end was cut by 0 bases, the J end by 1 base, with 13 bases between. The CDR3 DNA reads TGCGCCAGCAGCTTGGGTAGGGGTAGAGGGAACACTGAAGCTTTCTTT. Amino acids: CASSLGRGRGNTEAFF.

The CDR3 DNA follows: TGTGCCAGTAGTATAAAGACAGGCACCGGGGAGCTGTTTTTT. It codes for CASSIKTGTGELFF. V usage is TRBV19 and J usage is TRBJ2-2; D perhaps matches TRBD1 (6 bases). This CDR3 is built from 14 residues. Per germline, CDR1 LNHDA and CDR2 SQIVND (reference sequence). The ends were cut back, 2 bases at V and 4 bases at J, with 8 bases in the middle.

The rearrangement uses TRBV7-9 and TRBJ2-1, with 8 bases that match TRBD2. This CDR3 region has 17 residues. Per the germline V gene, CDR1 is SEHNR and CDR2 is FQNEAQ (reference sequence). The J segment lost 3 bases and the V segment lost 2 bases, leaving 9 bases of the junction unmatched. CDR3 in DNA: TGTGCCAGCAGCTTAAAGAGTAGCGGGGTCTTCTACAATGAGCAGTTCTTC. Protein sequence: CASSLKSSGVFYNEQFF.

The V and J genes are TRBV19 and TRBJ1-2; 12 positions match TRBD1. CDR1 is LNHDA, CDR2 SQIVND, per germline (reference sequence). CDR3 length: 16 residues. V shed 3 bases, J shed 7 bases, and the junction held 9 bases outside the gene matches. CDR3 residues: CASSILTGTGGFGYTF. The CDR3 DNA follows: TGTGCCAGTAGTATCCTTACCGGGACAGGGGGCTTTGGCTACACCTTC.

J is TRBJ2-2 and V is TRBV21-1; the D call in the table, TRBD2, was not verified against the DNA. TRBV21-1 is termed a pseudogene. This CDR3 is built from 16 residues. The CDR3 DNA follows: TGTGCCAGCAGCATAAAGCGGGAGGGCCTGGCCGGGGAGCTGTTTTTT. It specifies CASSIKREGLAGELFF.

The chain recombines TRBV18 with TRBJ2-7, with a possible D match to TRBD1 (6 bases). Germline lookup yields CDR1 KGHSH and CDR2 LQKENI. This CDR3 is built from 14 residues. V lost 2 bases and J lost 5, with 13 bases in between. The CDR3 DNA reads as TGTGCCAGCTCACCAATTAATGGGGGCGACGAGCAGTACTTC. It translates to CASSPINGGDEQYF.

CDR3 nucleotide sequence: TGTGCCAGCAGGCAGGGCCCGAACCACTATGGCTACACCTTC. Encoded protein: CASRQGPNHYGYTF. The gene calls are TRBV6-5 and TRBJ1-2, with TRBD1 as a possible D gene (5 bases). The CDR3 contains 14 residues. Germline assignment: CDR1 MNHEY and CDR2 SVGAGI. Trimming removed 6 bases at V and 3 bases at J, with 14 bases between.

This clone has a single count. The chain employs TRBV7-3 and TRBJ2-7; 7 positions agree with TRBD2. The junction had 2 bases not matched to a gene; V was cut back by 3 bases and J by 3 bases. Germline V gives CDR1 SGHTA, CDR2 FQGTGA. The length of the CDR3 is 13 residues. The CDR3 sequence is CASSLGRGYEQYF. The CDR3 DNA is TGTGCCAGCAGCTTGGGGAGGGGCTACGAGCAGTACTTC.

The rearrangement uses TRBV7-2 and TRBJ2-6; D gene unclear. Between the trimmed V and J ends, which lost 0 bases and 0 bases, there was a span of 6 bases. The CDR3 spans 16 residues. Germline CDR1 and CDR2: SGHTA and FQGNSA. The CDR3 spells CASSLASRSGANVLTF. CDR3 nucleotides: TGTGCCAGCAGCTTAGCCTCCCGCTCTGGGGCCAACGTCCTGACTTTC.

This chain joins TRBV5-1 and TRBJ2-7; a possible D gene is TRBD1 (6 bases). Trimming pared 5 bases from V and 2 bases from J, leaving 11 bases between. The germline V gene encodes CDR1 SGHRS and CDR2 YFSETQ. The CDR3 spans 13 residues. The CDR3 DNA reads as TGCGCCAGCAGTAGAGGGGGACCCTACGAGCAGTACTTC. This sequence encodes CASSRGGPYEQYF.

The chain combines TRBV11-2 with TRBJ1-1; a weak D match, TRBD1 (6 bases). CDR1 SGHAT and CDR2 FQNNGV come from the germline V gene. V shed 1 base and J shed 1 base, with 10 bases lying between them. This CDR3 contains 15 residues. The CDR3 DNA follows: TGTGCCAGCAGCTTAGCCACGACAGGGAACACTGAAGCTTTCTTT. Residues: CASSLATTGNTEAFF. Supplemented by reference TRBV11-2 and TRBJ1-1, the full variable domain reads EAGVAQSPRYKIIEKRQSVAFWCNPISGHATLYWYQQILGQGPKLLIQFQNNGVVDDSQLPKDRFSAERLKGVDSTLKIQPAKLEDSAVYLCASSLATTGNTEAFFGQGTRLTVV.